A selection of T cell receptor beta chains follows, all from one sample in a study of blood T cell repertoires in COVID-19. Clones were sequenced by immunoSEQ multiplex PCR, and TCRdb holds only the in-frame ones, with some missing. The sample gives a few hundred thousand clones, about 87% of which show up once; under 2% is in the top ten. The sequenced sample consisted of peripheral blood. These receptors were taken from a man aged 65-85 years with acute or convalescent COVID-19. Both conserved end residues are trimmed from each CDR3. Each record gives: V gene, J gene, CDR3 protein.

v_gene: TRBV28
j_gene: TRBJ1-4
CDR3aa: ASSPPGGGQKLF

v_gene: TRBV3-1/TRBV3-2
j_gene: TRBJ2-3
CDR3aa: ASSQVMDTQY

v_gene: TRBV5-5
j_gene: TRBJ1-2
CDR3aa: ASSFGGPYYGYT

v_gene: TRBV27
j_gene: TRBJ2-2
CDR3aa: ASSSPGLAAGELF

v_gene: TRBV28
j_gene: TRBJ2-7
CDR3aa: ASSLRTGAVYEQY

v_gene: TRBV3-1/TRBV3-2
j_gene: TRBJ1-2
CDR3aa: ASSPGQGGYGYT

v_gene: TRBV2
j_gene: TRBJ2-7
CDR3aa: ASSSDPQGSYEQY

v_gene: TRBV3-1/TRBV3-2
j_gene: TRBJ2-7
CDR3aa: ASRLYSYEQY

v_gene: TRBV10-2
j_gene: TRBJ1-1
CDR3aa: ASSEHVGAGDTEAF

v_gene: TRBV13
j_gene: TRBJ1-1
CDR3aa: ASSLNLNTEAF

v_gene: TRBV19
j_gene: TRBJ2-6
CDR3aa: ASSRTGPGANVLT

v_gene: TRBV10-3
j_gene: TRBJ2-1
CDR3aa: AISEAGGRGEQF

v_gene: TRBV11-2
j_gene: TRBJ1-6
CDR3aa: ASSQGRNSPLH

v_gene: TRBV5-1
j_gene: TRBJ1-5
CDR3aa: ASSEAETGQPQH

v_gene: TRBV9
j_gene: TRBJ1-6
CDR3aa: ASSVLPESSYNSPLH

v_gene: TRBV7-8
j_gene: TRBJ1-6
CDR3aa: ASSYETGDNSPLH

v_gene: TRBV6-5
j_gene: TRBJ1-4
CDR3aa: ASSPAGQGGEKLF

v_gene: TRBV7-9
j_gene: TRBJ1-5
CDR3aa: ASSSAGQGDNQPQH

v_gene: TRBV5-1
j_gene: TRBJ2-3
CDR3aa: ASSSDGARTDTQY

v_gene: TRBV15
j_gene: TRBJ2-5
CDR3aa: ATSRALQGLGETQY

v_gene: TRBV11-2
j_gene: TRBJ2-7
CDR3aa: ASSLATQLYEQY

v_gene: TRBV11-3
j_gene: TRBJ2-2
CDR3aa: ASSFGHPGELF